This T cell receptor (beta chain) was identified in a study of glioma-infiltrating T cells. Amplification of TCR alpha and beta CDR3 regions from RNA used iRepertoire nested multiplex PCR. TCRdb itself ran the multiplex PCR reads through MiXCR, one entry per CDR3 protein. The sample lists more than 90,000 distinct CDR3 sequences; 40% were seen once. Germline CDR1 and CDR2: SGHTA and FQGTGA. The CDR3 covers 18 residues. Comment on this clonotype: Relative to the germline gene, one junction end is altered; a read error may explain this.

The TCR comes from a human donor with low-grade glioma or glioblastoma, undergoing nonglioma brain surgery, or in good health (not recorded which). The sample comprised glioma tissue, nonneoplastic brain tissue, or PBMCs (not recorded which). This chain links TRBV7-3 with TRBJ2-2, with 7 bases that match TRBD2. CDR3 in amino acids: CAGSLSTSAPWNTGELFF. The CDR3 DNA reads as TGTGCCGGCAGTTTGTCCACTAGCGCACCATGGAACACCGGGGAGCTGTTTTTT.